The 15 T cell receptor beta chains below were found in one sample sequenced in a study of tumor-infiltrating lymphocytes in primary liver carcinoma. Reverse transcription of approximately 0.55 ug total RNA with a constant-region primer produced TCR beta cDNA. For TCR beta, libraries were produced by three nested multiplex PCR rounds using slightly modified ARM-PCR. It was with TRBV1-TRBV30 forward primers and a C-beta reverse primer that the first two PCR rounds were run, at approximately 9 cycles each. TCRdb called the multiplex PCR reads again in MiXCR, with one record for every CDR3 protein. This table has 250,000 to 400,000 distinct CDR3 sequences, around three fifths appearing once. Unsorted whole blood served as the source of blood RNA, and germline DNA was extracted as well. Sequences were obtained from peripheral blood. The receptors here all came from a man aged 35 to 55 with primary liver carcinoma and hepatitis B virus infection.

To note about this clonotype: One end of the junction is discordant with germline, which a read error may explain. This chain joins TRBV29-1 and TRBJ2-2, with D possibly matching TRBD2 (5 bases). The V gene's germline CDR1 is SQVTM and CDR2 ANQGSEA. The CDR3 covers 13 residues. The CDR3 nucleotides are TGCAGCGTTGACCTACTAGAGACCGGGGAGCCGTTTTTT. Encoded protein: CSVDLLETGEPFF.

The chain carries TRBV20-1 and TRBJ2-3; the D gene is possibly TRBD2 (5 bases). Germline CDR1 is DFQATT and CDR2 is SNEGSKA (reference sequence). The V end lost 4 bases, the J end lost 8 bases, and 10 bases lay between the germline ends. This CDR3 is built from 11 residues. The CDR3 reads CSANPEGTQYF. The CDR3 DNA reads TGCAGTGCTAACCCCGAGGGTACGCAGTATTTT.

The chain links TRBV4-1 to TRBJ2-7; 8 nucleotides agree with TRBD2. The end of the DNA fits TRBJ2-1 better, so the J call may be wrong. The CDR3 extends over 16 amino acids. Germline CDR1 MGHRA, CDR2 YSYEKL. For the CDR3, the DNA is TGCGCCAGCAGCCAAGTAAGCGGGAGAGCGACCTACGAGCAGTTCTTC. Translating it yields CASSQVSGRATYEQFF.

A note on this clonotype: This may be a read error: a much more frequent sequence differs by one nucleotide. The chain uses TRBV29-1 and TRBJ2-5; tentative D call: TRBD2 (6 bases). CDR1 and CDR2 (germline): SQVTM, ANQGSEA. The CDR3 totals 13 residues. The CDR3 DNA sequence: TGCAGCGTTCTCGGAGGGAACCAAGATACCCAGTACTTC. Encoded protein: CSVLGGNQDTQYF.

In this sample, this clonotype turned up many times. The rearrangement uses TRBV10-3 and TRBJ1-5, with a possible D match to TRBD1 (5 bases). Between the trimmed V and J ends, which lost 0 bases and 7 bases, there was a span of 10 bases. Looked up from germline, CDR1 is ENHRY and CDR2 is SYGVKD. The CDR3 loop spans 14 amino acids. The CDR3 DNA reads TGTGCCATCAGTGAGTCTTCAGGGCCCCAGCCCCAGCATTTT. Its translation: CAISESSGPQPQHF.

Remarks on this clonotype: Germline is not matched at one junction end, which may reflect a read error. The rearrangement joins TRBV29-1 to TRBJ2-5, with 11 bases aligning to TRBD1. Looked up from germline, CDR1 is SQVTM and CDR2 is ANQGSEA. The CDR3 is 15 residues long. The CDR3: CSVGADRGRTETQYF. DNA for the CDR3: TGCAGCGTTGGAGCGGACAGGGGGCGAACAGAGACCCAATACTTC.

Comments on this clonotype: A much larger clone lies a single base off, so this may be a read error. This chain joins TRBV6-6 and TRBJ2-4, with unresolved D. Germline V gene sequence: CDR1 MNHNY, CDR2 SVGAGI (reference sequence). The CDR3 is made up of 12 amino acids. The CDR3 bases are TGTGTCAGCAAGGGAAACCGAAACATTCAGTACTTC. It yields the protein CVSKGNRNIQYF.

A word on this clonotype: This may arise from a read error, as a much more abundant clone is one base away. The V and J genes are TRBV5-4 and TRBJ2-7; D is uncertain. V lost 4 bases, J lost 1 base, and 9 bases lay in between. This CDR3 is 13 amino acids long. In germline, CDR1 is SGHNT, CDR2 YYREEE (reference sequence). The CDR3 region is CASSPDWSYEQYF. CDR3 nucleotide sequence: TGTGCCAGCAGCCCAGACTGGTCCTACGAGCAGTACTTC.

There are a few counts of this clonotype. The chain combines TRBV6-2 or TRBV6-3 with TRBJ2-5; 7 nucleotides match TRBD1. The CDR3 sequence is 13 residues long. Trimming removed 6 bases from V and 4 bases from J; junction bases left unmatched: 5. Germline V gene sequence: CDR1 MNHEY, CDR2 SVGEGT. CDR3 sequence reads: CASRLTGRETQYF. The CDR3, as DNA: TGTGCCAGCAGATTGACAGGGCGAGAGACCCAGTACTTC.

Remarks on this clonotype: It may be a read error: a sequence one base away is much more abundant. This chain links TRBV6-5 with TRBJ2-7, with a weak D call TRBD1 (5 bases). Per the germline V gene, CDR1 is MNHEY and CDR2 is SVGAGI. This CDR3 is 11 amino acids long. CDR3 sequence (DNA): TGTGCCAGCAGTTGGGGCTACGAGCAGTGCTTC. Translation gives CASSWGYEQCF.

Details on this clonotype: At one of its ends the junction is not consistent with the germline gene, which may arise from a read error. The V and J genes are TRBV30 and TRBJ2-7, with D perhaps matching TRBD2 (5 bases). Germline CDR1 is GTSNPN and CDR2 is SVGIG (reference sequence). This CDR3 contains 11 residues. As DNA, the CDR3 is TGTGCCTGTAGCGTGCGCTACCAGCAGTACTTC. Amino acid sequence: CACSVRYQQYF.

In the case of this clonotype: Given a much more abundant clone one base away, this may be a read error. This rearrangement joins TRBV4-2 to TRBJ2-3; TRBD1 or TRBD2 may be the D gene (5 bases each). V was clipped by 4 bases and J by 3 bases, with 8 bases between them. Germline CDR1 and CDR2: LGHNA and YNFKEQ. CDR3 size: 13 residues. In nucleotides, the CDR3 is TGTGCCAGCAGCCGAGGGGAAACAGATACGCAGTATTTT. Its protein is CASSRGETDTQYF.

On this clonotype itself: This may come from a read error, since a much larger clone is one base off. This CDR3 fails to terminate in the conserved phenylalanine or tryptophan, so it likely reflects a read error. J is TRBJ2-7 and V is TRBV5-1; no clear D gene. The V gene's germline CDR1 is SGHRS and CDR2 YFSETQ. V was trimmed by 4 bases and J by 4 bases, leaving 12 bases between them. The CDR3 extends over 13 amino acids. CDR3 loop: CASSPSGYYEQYL. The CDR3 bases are TGCGCCAGCAGCCCCTCCGGGTATTACGAGCAGTACTTA.

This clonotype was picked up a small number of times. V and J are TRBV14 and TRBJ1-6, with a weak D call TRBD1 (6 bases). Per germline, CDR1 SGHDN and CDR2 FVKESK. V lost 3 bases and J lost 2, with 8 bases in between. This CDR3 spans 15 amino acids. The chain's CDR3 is CASSQRTAYNSPLHF. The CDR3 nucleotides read TGTGCCAGCAGCCAGAGGACAGCCTATAATTCACCCCTCCACTTT.

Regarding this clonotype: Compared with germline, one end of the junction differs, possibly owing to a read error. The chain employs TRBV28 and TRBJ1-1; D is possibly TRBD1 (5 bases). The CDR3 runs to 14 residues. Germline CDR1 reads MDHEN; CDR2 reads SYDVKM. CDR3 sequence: CASSSGPPNTKAFF. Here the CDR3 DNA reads TGTGCCAGCAGTTCGGGACCGCCGAACACTAAAGCTTTCTTT.